One and the same sample provided the 10 T cell receptor beta chains below, sequenced in a study of a mutant IDH1 vaccine in newly diagnosed glioma. The repertoire was sequenced with immunoSEQ multiplex PCR; TCRdb's copy has only in-frame clones and lacks some. The data show fewer than 45,000 clones, 92% seen once. This sample's time point: baseline, week 1 (first vaccination visit). Documented treatment: pre-vaccination baseline after standard-of-care therapy. The specimen was PBMCs, collected from a glioma patient treated with radiotherapy, temozolomide or both. The receptors were gathered from a man aged 18 to 29 with glioma.

This chain connects TRBV10-1 to TRBJ2-7; 10 bases are a match to TRBD1. Germline assignment: CDR1 WNHNN and CDR2 SYGVQD (reference sequence). V shed 6 bases, J shed 3 bases, and the junction held 8 bases outside the gene matches. The CDR3 length is 15 residues. In nucleotides, the CDR3 is TGCGCCAGCAGCCCCAGGGACAGGGGTGTCTACGAGCAGTACTTC. Its translation: CASSPRDRGVYEQYF.

The genes are TRBV28 and TRBJ2-7; TRBD2 agrees at 9 bases. The CDR3 is 18 residues long. Trimming took 6 bases from V and 5 from J; bases not matched to a gene: 20. Germline values: CDR1 MDHEN, CDR2 SYDVKM. CDR3 coding DNA: TGTGCCAGCAGCCTGTCCTTCTTTAGCGGGAGAATAAACCACGAGCAGTACTTC. Residues: CASSLSFFSGRINHEQYF.

V is TRBV9 and J is TRBJ2-1, with 11 nucleotides matching TRBD2. The junction had 5 bases not matched to a gene; V was cut back by 4 bases and J by 5 bases. Germline V gene data show CDR1 as SGDLS and CDR2 as YYNGEE. The CDR3 extends over 15 amino acids. Here the CDR3 reads CASSITSGGNNEQFF. The CDR3 bases are TGTGCCAGCAGCATTACTAGCGGGGGTAACAATGAGCAGTTCTTC.

The chain employs TRBV9 and TRBJ1-3; D gene unclear. From germline, CDR1 is SGDLS and CDR2 YYNGEE. The CDR3 spans 15 residues. The V end lost 3 bases, the J end lost 0 bases, and 10 bases lay between the germline ends. As DNA, the CDR3 is TGTGCCAGCAGCGCCGGGGATTCCTCTGGAAACACCATATATTTT. Amino acids: CASSAGDSSGNTIYF. Filled out from reference TRBV9 and TRBJ1-3, the complete variable domain reads DSGVTQTPKHLITATGQRVTLRCSPRSGDLSVYWYQQSLDQGLQFLIQYYNGEERAKGNILERFSAQQFPDLHSELNLSSLELGDSALYFCASSAGDSSGNTIYFGEGSWLTVV.

The V call is TRBV7-9, the J call TRBJ2-2, with 14 bases matching TRBD2. Germline V lookup: CDR1 SEHNR, CDR2 FQNEAQ (reference sequence). Losses at the gene ends were 4 bases for V and 4 bases for J; bases not matched to a gene: 5. The CDR3 contains 17 residues. CDR3 amino acids: CASSSTSGRDSTGELFF. The CDR3 nucleotides are TGTGCCAGCAGCTCGACTAGCGGGAGGGATAGCACCGGGGAGCTGTTTTTT.

This rearrangement joins TRBV15 to TRBJ2-7, with TRBD1 matching over 7 bases. In germline, CDR1 is LNHNV, CDR2 YYDKDF (reference sequence). V dropped 4 bases and J dropped 10; count of bases not matched to a gene: 13. The CDR3 covers 14 residues. As DNA, the CDR3 is TGTGCCACCAGCAACCTCCAATTAGGGACAGCTCAGTACTTC. Its translation: CATSNLQLGTAQYF.

The chain combines TRBV4-3 with TRBJ1-3; TRBD1 matches at 8 bases. Germline values: CDR1 LGHNA, CDR2 YSLEER. The CDR3 totals 16 residues. Germline trimming cut 0 bases from V and 4 bases from J; bases unmatched to any gene: 5. The CDR3, as DNA: TGCGCCAGCAGCCAAGATTACGGGACAGGAGGAAACACCATATATTTT. Amino acids: CASSQDYGTGGNTIYF.

CDR3 residues: CASSNRGSGETQYF. In nucleotides, the CDR3 is TGTGCCAGCAGCAACCGGGGGAGTGGAGAGACCCAGTACTTC. The V call is TRBV4-2, the J call TRBJ2-5; perhaps TRBD2 as D (6 bases). The CDR3 runs to 14 residues. In germline, CDR1 is LGHNA, CDR2 YNFKEQ. V was cut by 5 bases and J by 4 bases, with 14 bases left in between.

The genes are TRBV19 and TRBJ2-5; unclear D gene. Germline V lookup: CDR1 LNHDA, CDR2 SQIVND (reference sequence). Trimming cost V 9 bases and J 5 bases, with 10 bases left between them. CDR3 size: 11 residues. The CDR3: CASGLAETQYF. The CDR3 DNA is TGTGCCAGCGGATTGGCGGAGACCCAGTACTTC.

This chain uses TRBV7-8 with TRBJ1-1, with D hard to call. CDR1 SGHVS and CDR2 FQNEAQ come from the germline V gene. Trimming removed 8 bases at V and 1 base at J, with 14 bases between. The CDR3 loop spans 14 amino acids. The DNA of the CDR3 is TGTGCCAGCCGCCCCTCAGCTCAGAACACTGAAGCTTTCTTT. This translates into CASRPSAQNTEAFF.